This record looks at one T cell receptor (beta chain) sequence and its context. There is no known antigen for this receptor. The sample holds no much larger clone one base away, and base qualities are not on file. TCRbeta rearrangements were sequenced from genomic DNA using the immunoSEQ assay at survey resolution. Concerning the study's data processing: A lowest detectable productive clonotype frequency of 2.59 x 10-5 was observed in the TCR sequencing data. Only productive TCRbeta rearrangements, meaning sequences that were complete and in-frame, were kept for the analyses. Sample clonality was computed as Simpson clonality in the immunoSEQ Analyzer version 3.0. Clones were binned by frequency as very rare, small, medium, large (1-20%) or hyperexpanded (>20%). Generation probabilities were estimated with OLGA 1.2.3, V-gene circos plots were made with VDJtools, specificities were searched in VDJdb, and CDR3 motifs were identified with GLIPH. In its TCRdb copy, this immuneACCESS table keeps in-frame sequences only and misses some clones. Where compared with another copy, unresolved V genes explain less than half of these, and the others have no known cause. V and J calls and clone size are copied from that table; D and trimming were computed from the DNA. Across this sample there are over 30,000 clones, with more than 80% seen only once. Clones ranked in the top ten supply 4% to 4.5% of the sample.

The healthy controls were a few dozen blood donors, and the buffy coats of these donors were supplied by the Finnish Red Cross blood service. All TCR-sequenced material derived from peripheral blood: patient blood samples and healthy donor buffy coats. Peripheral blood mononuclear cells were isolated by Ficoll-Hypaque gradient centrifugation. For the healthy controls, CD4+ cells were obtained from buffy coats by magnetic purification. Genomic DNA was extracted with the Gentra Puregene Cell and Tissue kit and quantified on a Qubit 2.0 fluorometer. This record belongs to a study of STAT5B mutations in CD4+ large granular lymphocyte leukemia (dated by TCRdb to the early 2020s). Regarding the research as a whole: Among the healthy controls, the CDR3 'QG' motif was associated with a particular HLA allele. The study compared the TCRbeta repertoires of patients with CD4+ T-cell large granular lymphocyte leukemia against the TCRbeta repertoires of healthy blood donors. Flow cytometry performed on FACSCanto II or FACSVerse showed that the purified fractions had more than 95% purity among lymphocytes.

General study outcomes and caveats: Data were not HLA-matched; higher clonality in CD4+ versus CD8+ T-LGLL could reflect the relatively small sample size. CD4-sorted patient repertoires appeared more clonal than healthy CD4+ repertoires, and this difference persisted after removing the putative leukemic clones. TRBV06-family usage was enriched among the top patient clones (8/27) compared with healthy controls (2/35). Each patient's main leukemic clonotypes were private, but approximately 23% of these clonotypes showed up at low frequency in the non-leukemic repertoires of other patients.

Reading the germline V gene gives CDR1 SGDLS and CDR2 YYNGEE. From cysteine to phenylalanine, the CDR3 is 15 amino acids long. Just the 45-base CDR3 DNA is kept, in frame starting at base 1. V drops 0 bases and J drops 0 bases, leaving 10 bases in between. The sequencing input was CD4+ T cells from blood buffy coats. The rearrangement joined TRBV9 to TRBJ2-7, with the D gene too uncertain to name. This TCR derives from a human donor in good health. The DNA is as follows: TGTGCCAGCAGCGTAGGTGCAGGCCGCTCCTACGAGCAGTACTTC. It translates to CASSVGAGRSYEQYF. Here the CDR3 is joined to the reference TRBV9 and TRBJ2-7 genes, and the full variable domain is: DSGVTQTPKHLITATGQRVTLRCSPRSGDLSVYWYQQSLDQGLQFLIQYYNGEERAKGNILERFSAQQFPDLHSELNLSSLELGDSALYFCASSVGAGRSYEQYFGPGTRLTVT.